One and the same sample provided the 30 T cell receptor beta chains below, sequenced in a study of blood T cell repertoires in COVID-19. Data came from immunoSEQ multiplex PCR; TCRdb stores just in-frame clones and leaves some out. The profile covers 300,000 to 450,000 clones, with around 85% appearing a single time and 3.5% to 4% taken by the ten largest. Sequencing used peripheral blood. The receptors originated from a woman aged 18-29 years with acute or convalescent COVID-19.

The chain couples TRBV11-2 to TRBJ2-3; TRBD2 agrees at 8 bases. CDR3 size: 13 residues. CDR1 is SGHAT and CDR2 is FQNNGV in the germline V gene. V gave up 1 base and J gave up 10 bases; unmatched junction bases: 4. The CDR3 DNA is TGTGCCAGCAGCTTAGTAATCGGGAGGGCGCAGTATTTT. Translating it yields CASSLVIGRAQYF.

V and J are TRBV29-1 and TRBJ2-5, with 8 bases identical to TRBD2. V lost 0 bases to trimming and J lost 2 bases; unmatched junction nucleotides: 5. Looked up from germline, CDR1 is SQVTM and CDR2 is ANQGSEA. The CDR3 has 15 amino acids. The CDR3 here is CSVEDPERGQETQYF. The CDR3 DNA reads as TGCAGCGTTGAAGACCCAGAGCGGGGGCAAGAGACCCAGTACTTC.

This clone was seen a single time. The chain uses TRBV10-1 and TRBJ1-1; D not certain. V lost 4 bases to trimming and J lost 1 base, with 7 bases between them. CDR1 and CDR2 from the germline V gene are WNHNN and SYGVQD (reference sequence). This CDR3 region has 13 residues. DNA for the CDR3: TGCGCCAGCAGTGGGAGCGGGAACACTGAAGCTTTCTTT. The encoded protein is CASSGSGNTEAFF.

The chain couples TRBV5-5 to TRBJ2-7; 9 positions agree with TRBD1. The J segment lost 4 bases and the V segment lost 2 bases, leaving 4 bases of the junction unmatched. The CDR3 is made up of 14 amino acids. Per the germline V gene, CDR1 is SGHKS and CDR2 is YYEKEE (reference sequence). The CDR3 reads CASSFNRGQYEQYF. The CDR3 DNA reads TGTGCCAGCAGCTTTAACAGGGGGCAATACGAGCAGTACTTC.

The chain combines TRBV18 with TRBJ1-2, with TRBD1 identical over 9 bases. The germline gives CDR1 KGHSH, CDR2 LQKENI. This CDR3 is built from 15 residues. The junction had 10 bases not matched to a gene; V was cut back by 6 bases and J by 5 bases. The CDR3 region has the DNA TGTGCCAGCTCCCCCGGGACAGGGTTAAATTATGGCTACACCTTC. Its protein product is CASSPGTGLNYGYTF. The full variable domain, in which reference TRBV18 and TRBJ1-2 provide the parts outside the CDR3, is NAGVMQNPRHLVRRRGQEARLRCSPMKGHSHVYWYRQLPEEGLKFMVYLQKENIIDESGMPKERFSAEFPKEGPSILRIQQVVRGDSAAYFCASSPGTGLNYGYTFGSGTRLTVV.

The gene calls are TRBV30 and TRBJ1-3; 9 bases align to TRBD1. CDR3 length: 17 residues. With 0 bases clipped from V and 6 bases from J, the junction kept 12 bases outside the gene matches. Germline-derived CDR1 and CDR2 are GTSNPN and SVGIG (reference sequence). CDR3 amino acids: CAWSVSRTGALENTIYF. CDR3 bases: TGTGCCTGGAGTGTTTCTCGGACAGGGGCTTTGGAAAACACCATATATTTT. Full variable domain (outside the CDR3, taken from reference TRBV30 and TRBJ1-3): SQTIHQWPATLVQPVGSPLSLECTVEGTSNPNLYWYRQAAGRGLQLLFYSVGIGQISSEVPQNLSASRPQDRQFILSSKKLLLSDSGFYLCAWSVSRTGALENTIYFGEGSWLTVV.

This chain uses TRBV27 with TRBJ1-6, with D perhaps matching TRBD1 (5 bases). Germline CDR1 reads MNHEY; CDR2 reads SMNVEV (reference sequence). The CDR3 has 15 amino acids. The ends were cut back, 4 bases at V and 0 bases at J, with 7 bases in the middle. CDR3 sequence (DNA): TGTGCCAGCAGTTCCCAGGGCTCCTATAATTCACCCCTCCACTTT. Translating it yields CASSSQGSYNSPLHF.

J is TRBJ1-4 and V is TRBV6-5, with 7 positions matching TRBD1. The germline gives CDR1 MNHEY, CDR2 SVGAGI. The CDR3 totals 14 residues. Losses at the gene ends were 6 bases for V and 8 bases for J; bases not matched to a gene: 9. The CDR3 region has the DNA TGTGCCAGCAGGCCGGGACAGCCTGACGAAAAACTGTTTTTT. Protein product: CASRPGQPDEKLFF.

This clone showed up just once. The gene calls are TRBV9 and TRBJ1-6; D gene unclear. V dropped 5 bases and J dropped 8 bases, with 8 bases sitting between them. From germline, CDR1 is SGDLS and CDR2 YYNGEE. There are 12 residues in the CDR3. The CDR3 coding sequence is TGTGCCAGCAGGGGAGGTGATTCACCCCTCCACTTT. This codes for CASRGGDSPLHF.

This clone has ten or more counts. CDR3 nucleotides: TGTGCCACCAGTGAGAGGACAGGGCGGGATCAGCCCCAGCATTTT. The encoded protein is CATSERTGRDQPQHF. This chain links TRBV24-1 with TRBJ1-5; 8 bases line up with TRBD1. CDR1 and CDR2 (germline): KGHDR, SFDVKD. The CDR3 consists of 15 residues. V lost 4 bases to trimming and J lost 5 bases; unmatched junction nucleotides: 6.

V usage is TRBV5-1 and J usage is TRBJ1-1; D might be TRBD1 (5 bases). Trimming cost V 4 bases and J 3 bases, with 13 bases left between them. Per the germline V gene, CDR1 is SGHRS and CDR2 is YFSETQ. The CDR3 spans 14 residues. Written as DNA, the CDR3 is TGCGCCAGCAGCCGGGGCCCGGGGGACACTGAAGCTTTCTTT. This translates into CASSRGPGDTEAFF.

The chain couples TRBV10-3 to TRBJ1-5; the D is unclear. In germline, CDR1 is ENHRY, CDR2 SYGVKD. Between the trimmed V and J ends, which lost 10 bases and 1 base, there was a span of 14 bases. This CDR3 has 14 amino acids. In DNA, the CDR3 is TGTGCCACAAGGGAGGTTGGGAGCAATCAGCCCCAGCATTTT. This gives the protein CATREVGSNQPQHF.

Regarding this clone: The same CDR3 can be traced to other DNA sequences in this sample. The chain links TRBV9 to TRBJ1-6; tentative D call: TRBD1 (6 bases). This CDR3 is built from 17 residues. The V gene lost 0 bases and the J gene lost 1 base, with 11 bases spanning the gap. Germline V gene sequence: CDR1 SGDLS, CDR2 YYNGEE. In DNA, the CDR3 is TGTGCCAGCAGCGTAGCAGGGGCGGGTTCCTATAATTCACCCCTCCACTTT. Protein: CASSVAGAGSYNSPLHF.

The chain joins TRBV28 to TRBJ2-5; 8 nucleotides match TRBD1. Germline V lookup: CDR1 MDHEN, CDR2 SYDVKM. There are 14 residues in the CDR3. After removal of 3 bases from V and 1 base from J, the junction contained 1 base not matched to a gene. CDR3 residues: CASSFGQGQETQYF. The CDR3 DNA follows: TGTGCCAGCAGTTTCGGACAGGGCCAAGAGACCCAGTACTTC.

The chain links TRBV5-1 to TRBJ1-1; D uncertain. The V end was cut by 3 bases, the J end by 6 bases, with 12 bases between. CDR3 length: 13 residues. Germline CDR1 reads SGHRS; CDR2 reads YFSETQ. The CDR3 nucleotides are TGCGCCAGCAGCTACAATACGGGTCCTGAAGCTTTCTTT. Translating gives CASSYNTGPEAFF.

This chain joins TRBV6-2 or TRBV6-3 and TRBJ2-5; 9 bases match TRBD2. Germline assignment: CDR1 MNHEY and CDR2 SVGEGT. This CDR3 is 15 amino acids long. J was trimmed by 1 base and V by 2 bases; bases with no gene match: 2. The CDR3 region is CASSYQTSGQETQYF. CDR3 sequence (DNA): TGTGCCAGCAGTTACCAGACTAGCGGCCAAGAGACCCAGTACTTC.

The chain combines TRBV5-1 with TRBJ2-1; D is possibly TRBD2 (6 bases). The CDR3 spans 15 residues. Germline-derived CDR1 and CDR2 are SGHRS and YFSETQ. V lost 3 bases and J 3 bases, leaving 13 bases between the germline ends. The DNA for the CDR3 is TGCGCCAGCAGCTCCTCGGGGGATGTCTACAATGAGCAGTTCTTC. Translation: CASSSSGDVYNEQFF.

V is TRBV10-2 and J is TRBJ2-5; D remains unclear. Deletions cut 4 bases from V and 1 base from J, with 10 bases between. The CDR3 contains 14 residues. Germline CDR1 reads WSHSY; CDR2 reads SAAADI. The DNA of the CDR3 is TGCGCCAGCAGTGGAAGCAACCTCCAAGAGACCCAGTACTTC. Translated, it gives CASSGSNLQETQYF.

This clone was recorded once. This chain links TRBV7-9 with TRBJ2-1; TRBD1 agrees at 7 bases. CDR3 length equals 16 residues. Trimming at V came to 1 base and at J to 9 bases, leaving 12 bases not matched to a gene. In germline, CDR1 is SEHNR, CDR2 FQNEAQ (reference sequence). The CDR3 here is CASSLGGRDRLAEQFF. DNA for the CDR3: TGTGCCAGCAGCTTAGGTGGACGGGACAGACTCGCTGAGCAGTTCTTC.

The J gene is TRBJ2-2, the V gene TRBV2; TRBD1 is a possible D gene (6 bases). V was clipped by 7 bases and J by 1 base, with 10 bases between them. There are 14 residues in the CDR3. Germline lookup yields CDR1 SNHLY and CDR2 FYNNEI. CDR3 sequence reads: CASNPGQNTGELFF. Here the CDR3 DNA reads TGTGCCAGCAACCCGGGACAGAACACCGGGGAGCTGTTTTTT.

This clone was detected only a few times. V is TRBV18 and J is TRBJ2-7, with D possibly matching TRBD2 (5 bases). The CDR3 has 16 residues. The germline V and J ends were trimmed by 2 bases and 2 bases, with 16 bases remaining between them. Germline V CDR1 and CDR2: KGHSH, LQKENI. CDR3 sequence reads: CASSPLGGQPTYEQYF. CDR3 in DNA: TGTGCCAGCTCACCATTGGGCGGGCAACCAACCTACGAGCAGTACTTC. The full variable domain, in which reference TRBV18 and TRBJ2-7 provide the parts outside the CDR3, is NAGVMQNPRHLVRRRGQEARLRCSPMKGHSHVYWYRQLPEEGLKFMVYLQKENIIDESGMPKERFSAEFPKEGPSILRIQQVVRGDSAAYFCASSPLGGQPTYEQYFGPGTRLTVT.

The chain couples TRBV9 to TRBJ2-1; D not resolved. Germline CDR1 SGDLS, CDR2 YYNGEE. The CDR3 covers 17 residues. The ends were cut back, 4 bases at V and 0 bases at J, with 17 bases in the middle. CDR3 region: CASSTPATYFSYNEQFF. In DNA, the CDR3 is TGTGCCAGCAGCACCCCCGCGACTTACTTCTCCTACAATGAGCAGTTCTTC.

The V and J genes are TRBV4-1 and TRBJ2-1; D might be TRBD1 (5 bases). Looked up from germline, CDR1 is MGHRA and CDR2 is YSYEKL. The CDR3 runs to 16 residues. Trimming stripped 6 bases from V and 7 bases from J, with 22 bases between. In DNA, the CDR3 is TGCGCCAGCAGAAATTCGGACACGTCGTTATTGAATGAGCAGTTCTTC. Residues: CASRNSDTSLLNEQFF.

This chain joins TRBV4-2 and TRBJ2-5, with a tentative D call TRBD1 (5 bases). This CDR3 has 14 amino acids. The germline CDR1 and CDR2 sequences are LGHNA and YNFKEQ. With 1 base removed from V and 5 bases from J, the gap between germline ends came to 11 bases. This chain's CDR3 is CASSQVQGRETQYF. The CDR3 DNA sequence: TGTGCCAGCAGCCAAGTCCAGGGCAGGGAGACCCAGTACTTC.

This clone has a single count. The CDR3 DNA sequence: TGTGCCTGGGCCCTCAGGGGGCATCAGCCCCAGCATTTT. Translation gives CAWALRGHQPQHF. This rearrangement joins TRBV30 to TRBJ1-5; 8 bases map to TRBD1. Looked up from germline, CDR1 is GTSNPN and CDR2 is SVGIG (reference sequence). This CDR3 region has 13 residues. V dropped 5 bases and J dropped 5; count of bases not matched to a gene: 5.

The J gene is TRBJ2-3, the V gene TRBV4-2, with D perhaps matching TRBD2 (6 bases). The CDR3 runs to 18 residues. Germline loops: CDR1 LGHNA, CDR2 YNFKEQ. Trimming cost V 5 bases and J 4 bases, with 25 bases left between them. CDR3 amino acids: CASSFQVPTSGRSDTQYF. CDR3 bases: TGTGCCAGCAGCTTCCAAGTCCCGACTAGTGGGCGATCAGATACGCAGTATTTT.

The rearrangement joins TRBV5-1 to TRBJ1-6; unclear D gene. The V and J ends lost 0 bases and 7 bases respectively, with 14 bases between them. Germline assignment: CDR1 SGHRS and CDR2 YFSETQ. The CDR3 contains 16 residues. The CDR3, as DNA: TGCGCCAGCAGCTTGGAGCATCCGGTCACGAATTCACCCCTCCACTTT. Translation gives CASSLEHPVTNSPLHF.

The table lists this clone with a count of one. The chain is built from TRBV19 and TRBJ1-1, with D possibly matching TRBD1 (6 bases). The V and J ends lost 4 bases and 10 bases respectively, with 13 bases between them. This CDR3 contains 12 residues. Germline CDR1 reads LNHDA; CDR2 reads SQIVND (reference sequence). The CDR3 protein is CASSTGAGGAFF. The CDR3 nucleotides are TGTGCCAGTAGTACGGGGGCGGGAGGAGCTTTCTTT.

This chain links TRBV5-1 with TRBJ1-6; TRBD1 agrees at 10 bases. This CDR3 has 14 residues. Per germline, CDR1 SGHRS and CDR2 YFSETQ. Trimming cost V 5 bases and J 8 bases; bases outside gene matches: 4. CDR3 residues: CASRTGGTYSPLHF. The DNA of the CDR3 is TGCGCCAGCAGGACAGGGGGCACTTATTCACCCCTCCACTTT.

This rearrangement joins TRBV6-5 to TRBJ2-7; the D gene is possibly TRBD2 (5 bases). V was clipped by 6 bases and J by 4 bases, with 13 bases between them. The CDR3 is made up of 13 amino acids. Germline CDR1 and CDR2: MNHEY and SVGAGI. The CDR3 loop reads CASSPGWRYEQYF. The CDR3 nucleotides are TGTGCCAGCAGCCCCGGCTGGAGGTACGAGCAGTACTTC.